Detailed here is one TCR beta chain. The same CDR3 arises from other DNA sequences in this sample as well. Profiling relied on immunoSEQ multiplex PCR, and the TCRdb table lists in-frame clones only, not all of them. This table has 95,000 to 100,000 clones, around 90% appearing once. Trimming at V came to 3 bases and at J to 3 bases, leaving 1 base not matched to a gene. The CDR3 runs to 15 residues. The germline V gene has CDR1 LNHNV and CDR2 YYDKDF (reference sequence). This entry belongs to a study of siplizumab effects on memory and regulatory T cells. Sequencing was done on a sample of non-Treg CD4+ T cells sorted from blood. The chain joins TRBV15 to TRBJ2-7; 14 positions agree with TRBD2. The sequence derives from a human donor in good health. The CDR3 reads CATSRGTSGGYEQYF. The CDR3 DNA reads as TGTGCCACCAGCAGGGGGACTAGCGGGGGCTACGAGCAGTACTTC. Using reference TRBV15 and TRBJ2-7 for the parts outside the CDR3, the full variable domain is DAMVIQNPRYQVTQFGKPVTLSCSQTLNHNVMYWYQQKSSQAPKLLFHYYDKDFNNEADTPDNFQSRRPNTSFCFLDIRSPGLGDTAMYLCATSRGTSGGYEQYFGPGTRLTVT.